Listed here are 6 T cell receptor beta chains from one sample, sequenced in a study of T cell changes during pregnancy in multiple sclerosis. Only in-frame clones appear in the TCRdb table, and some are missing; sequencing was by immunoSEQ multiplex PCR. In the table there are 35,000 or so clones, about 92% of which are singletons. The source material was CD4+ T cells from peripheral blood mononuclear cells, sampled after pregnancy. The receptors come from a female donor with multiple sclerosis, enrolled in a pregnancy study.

The CDR3 DNA follows: TGTGCCAGCCTTCACAGGGGGCGAAATTCACCCCTCCACTTT. Its translation: CASLHRGRNSPLHF. V usage is TRBV6-1 and J usage is TRBJ1-6; 9 nucleotides line up with TRBD1. Germline trimming cut 8 bases from V and 7 bases from J; bases unmatched to any gene: 6. CDR1 is MNHNS and CDR2 is SASEGT in the germline V gene. This CDR3 is 14 amino acids long.

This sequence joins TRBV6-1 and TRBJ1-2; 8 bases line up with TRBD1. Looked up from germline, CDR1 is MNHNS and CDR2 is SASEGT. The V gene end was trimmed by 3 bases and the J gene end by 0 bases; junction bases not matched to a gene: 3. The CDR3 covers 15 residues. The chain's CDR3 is CASSERQGTNYGYTF. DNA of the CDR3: TGTGCCAGCAGTGAGAGACAGGGGACTAACTATGGCTACACCTTC.

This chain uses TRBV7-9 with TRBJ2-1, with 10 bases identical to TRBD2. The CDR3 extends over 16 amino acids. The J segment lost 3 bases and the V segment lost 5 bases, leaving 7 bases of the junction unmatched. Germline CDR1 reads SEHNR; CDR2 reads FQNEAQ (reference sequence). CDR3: CASSHLAGVVYNEQFF. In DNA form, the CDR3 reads TGTGCCAGCAGCCATCTAGCGGGAGTGGTCTACAATGAGCAGTTCTTC.

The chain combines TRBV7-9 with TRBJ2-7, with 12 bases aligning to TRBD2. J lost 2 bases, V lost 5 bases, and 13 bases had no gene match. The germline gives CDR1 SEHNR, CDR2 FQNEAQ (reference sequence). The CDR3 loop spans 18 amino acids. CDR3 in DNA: TGTGCCAGCAGCCCCGGAGGACTAGCGGGACCAGAGGCCTACGAGCAGTACTTC. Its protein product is CASSPGGLAGPEAYEQYF.

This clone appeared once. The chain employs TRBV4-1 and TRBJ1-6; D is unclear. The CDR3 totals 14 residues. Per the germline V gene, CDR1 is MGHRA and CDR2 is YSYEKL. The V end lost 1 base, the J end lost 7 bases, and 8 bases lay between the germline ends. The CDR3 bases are TGCGCCAGCAGCCAAGTCCGGGAGAATTCACCCCTCCACTTT. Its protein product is CASSQVRENSPLHF.

The chain's CDR3 is CASSPWTGRETEAFF. CDR3 nucleotides: TGTGCCAGCAGTCCTTGGACAGGTAGGGAAACTGAAGCTTTCTTT. The rearrangement joins TRBV27 to TRBJ1-1; 7 bases are a match to TRBD1. The CDR3 runs 15 residues. V lost 5 bases and J lost 5; bases outside the gene matches: 11. The germline V gene has CDR1 MNHEY and CDR2 SMNVEV (reference sequence).